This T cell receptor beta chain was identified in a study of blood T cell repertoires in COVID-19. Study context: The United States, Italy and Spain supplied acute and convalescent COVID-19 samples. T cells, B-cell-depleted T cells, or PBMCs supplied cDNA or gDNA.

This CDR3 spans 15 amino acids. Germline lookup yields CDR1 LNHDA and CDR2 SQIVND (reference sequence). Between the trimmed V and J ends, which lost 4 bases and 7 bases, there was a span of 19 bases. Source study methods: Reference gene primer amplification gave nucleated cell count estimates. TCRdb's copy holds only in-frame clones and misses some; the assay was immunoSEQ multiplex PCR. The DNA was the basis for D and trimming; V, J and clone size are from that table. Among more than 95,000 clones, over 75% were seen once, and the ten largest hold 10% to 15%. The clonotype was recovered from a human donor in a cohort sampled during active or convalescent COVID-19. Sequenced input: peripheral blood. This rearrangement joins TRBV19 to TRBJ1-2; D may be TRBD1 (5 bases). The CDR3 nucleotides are TGTGCCAGTAGTAGTTCGGAAGTTCCTGGGGCTGGCTACACCTTC. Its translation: CASSSSEVPGAGYTF. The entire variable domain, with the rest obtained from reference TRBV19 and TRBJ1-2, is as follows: DGGITQSPKYLFRKEGQNVTLSCEQNLNHDAMYWYRQDPGQGLRLIYYSQIVNDFQKGDIAEGYSVSREKKESFPLTVTSAQKNPTAFYLCASSSSEVPGAGYTFGSGTRLTVV.